This is a list of T cell receptor beta chains from one sample in a study of T cell changes during pregnancy in multiple sclerosis. The method was immunoSEQ multiplex PCR; TCRdb's version includes in-frame clones alone and lacks a portion of them. The sample lists 40,000 or so clones; over 80% were seen once. Sequencing was performed on CD4+ T cells from peripheral blood mononuclear cells, taken in the third trimester of pregnancy. These receptors all come from a female donor in good health, enrolled as a control in a pregnancy study. CDR3s include the opening cysteine and the closing phenylalanine or tryptophan. Each record gives: J gene, D gene, clone size, V gene, CDR3 protein, CDR3 DNA. A D gene is named only where the DNA matches it firmly. Where a row states a size, it is once, few, many or the class of an expanded clone; other rows omit it.

j_call: TRBJ2-3; d_call: .; clone_size: .; v_call: TRBV30; cdr3_aa: CAWRGVGGSDTQYF; cdr3_nt: TGTGCCTGGAGAGGGGTCGGGGGATCAGATACGCAGTATTTT
j_call: TRBJ1-1; d_call: .; clone_size: .; v_call: TRBV28; cdr3_aa: CASSLTAYTEAFF; cdr3_nt: TGTGCCAGCAGTTTAACTGCCTACACTGAAGCTTTCTTT
j_call: TRBJ2-3; d_call: TRBD2; clone_size: .; v_call: TRBV6-1; cdr3_aa: CASSGYRTSGTQQDTQYF; cdr3_nt: TGTGCCAGCAGTGGATACCGGACTAGCGGGACCCAGCAGGATACGCAGTATTTT
j_call: TRBJ2-5; d_call: TRBD2; clone_size: .; v_call: TRBV19; cdr3_aa: CASSTGLAGETQYF; cdr3_nt: TGTGCCAGTAGTACGGGACTAGCGGGAGAGACCCAGTACTTC
j_call: TRBJ2-5; d_call: .; clone_size: .; v_call: TRBV27; cdr3_aa: CASSFVSGTETQYF; cdr3_nt: TGTGCCAGCAGTTTCGTTTCAGGCACGGAGACCCAGTACTTC
j_call: TRBJ1-3; d_call: .; clone_size: .; v_call: TRBV5-1; cdr3_aa: CASSSQGTGGNTIYF; cdr3_nt: TGCGCCAGCAGCTCCCAGGGTACTGGTGGAAACACCATATATTTT
j_call: TRBJ1-2; d_call: TRBD1; clone_size: .; v_call: TRBV6-1; cdr3_aa: CASNETGGRYGYTF; cdr3_nt: TGTGCCAGCAATGAGACAGGGGGCAGGTATGGCTACACCTTC
j_call: TRBJ2-2; d_call: TRBD1; clone_size: .; v_call: TRBV27; cdr3_aa: CASIIRQGVGELFF; cdr3_nt: TGTGCCAGCATTATACGACAGGGGGTCGGGGAGCTGTTTTTT
j_call: TRBJ2-1; d_call: TRBD1; clone_size: .; v_call: TRBV19; cdr3_aa: CASREDRSSYNEQFF; cdr3_nt: TGTGCCAGTAGGGAGGACAGGAGCTCCTACAATGAGCAGTTCTTC
j_call: TRBJ2-7; d_call: TRBD2; clone_size: .; v_call: TRBV7-7; cdr3_aa: CASSLRLAGPYEQYF; cdr3_nt: TGTGCTAGCAGCCTAAGACTAGCGGGACCCTACGAGCAGTACTTC
j_call: TRBJ1-4; d_call: TRBD1; clone_size: once; v_call: TRBV6-1; cdr3_aa: CASSTGATNEKLFF; cdr3_nt: TGTGCCAGCTCGACAGGGGCAACTAATGAAAAACTGTTTTTT
j_call: TRBJ1-1; d_call: .; clone_size: .; v_call: TRBV6-5; cdr3_aa: CASSYSGGSRNTEAFF; cdr3_nt: TGTGCCAGCAGTTACAGCGGGGGGTCGAGAAACACTGAAGCTTTCTTT
j_call: TRBJ2-3; d_call: TRBD2; clone_size: .; v_call: TRBV9; cdr3_aa: CASSSSGGNTDTQYF; cdr3_nt: TGTGCCAGCAGCTCGAGCGGGGGGAACACAGATACGCAGTATTTT
j_call: TRBJ2-7; d_call: TRBD1; clone_size: .; v_call: TRBV2; cdr3_aa: CASRADRIGQYF; cdr3_nt: TGTGCCAGCAGGGCGGACAGGATCGGGCAGTACTTC
j_call: TRBJ2-7; d_call: .; clone_size: .; v_call: TRBV6-5; cdr3_aa: CASNAGTDTKEQYF; cdr3_nt: TGTGCCAGCAACGCGGGGACAGACACTAAAGAGCAGTACTTC
j_call: TRBJ2-1; d_call: .; clone_size: .; v_call: TRBV6-1; cdr3_aa: CASSEARRRLYNEQFF; cdr3_nt: TGTGCCAGCAGTGAAGCGCGTCGCAGGTTGTACAATGAGCAGTTCTTC
j_call: TRBJ2-1; d_call: .; clone_size: .; v_call: TRBV28; cdr3_aa: CASSLGWAGRGNEQFF; cdr3_nt: TGTGCCAGCAGTTTAGGTTGGGCGGGAAGGGGAAATGAGCAGTTCTTC
j_call: TRBJ1-2; d_call: TRBD1; clone_size: .; v_call: TRBV5-1; cdr3_aa: CASSLADAGGSGYTF; cdr3_nt: TGCGCCAGCAGCTTGGCGGATGCAGGGGGATCTGGCTACACCTTC
j_call: TRBJ2-7; d_call: TRBD2; clone_size: .; v_call: TRBV5-1; cdr3_aa: CASRASGTYEQYF; cdr3_nt: TGCGCCAGCAGGGCTAGCGGTACCTACGAGCAGTACTTC
j_call: TRBJ2-7; d_call: TRBD2; clone_size: few; v_call: TRBV13; cdr3_aa: CASSFGTSLKPDHEQYF; cdr3_nt: TGTGCCAGCAGCTTCGGGACTAGCCTGAAGCCTGACCACGAGCAGTACTTC
j_call: TRBJ1-6; d_call: TRBD1; clone_size: .; v_call: TRBV28; cdr3_aa: CASSLTTIQFGTVHSPLHF; cdr3_nt: TGTGCCAGCAGTCTCACTACTATACAGTTCGGGACAGTACATTCACCCCTCCACTTT
j_call: TRBJ2-7; d_call: .; clone_size: .; v_call: TRBV5-4; cdr3_aa: CASSLADYSYEQYF; cdr3_nt: TGTGCCAGCAGCTTGGCCGACTACTCCTACGAGCAGTACTTC
j_call: TRBJ2-7; d_call: TRBD2; clone_size: .; v_call: TRBV5-1; cdr3_aa: CASSLQGLAGGTRSEQYF; cdr3_nt: TGCGCCAGCAGCTTACAGGGACTAGCGGGAGGCACACGGTCTGAGCAGTACTTC
j_call: TRBJ2-3; d_call: TRBD1; clone_size: .; v_call: TRBV15; cdr3_aa: CATSTFLQGTRADTQYF; cdr3_nt: TGTGCCACCAGCACATTCCTACAGGGGACCAGGGCAGATACGCAGTATTTT
j_call: TRBJ1-2; d_call: .; clone_size: .; v_call: TRBV9; cdr3_aa: CASSPTGNYGYTF; cdr3_nt: TGTGCCAGCAGTCCTACAGGGAATTATGGCTACACCTTC
j_call: TRBJ2-7; d_call: TRBD1; clone_size: .; v_call: TRBV2; cdr3_aa: CASSSGTGLRESSYEQYF; cdr3_nt: TGTGCCAGCAGTTCCGGGACAGGGTTAAGAGAAAGCTCCTACGAGCAGTACTTC
j_call: TRBJ2-7; d_call: TRBD1; clone_size: .; v_call: TRBV12-5; cdr3_aa: CASGLRDRANEQYF; cdr3_nt: TGTGCTAGTGGTTTGCGGGACAGGGCAAACGAGCAGTACTTC
j_call: TRBJ2-7; d_call: .; clone_size: .; v_call: TRBV6-5; cdr3_aa: CASRRTPLGEQYF; cdr3_nt: TGTGCCAGCAGACGGACTCCTTTGGGCGAGCAGTACTTC
j_call: TRBJ2-1; d_call: TRBD2; clone_size: .; v_call: TRBV7-9; cdr3_aa: CASRTGTSGKNQFF; cdr3_nt: TGTGCCAGCAGGACCGGGACTAGCGGGAAGAATCAGTTCTTC